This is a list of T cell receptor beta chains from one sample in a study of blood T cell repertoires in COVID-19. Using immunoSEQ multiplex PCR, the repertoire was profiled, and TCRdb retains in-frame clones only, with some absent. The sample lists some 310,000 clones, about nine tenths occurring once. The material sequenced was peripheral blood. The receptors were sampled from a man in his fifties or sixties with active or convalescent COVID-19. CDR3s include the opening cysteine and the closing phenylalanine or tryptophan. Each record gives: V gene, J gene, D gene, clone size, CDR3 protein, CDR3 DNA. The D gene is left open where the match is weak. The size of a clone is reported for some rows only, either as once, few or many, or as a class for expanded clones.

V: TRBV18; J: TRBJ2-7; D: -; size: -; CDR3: CASSPLRFAEQYF; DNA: TGTGCCAGCTCACCACTCAGATTTGCAGAGCAGTACTTC
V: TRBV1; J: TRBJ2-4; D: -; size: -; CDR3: CTSSPTRRRAKNIQYF; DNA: TGCACCAGCAGCCCTACTAGAAGAAGAGCCAAAAACATTCAGTACTTC
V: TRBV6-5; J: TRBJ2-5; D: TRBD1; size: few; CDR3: CASRGAQGQETQYF; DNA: TGTGCCTCCCGAGGGGCACAGGGGCAAGAGACCCAGTACTTC
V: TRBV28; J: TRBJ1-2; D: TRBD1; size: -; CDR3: CASSFGTGVDGYTF; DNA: TGTGCCAGCAGTTTTGGGACAGGGGTTGATGGCTACACCTTC
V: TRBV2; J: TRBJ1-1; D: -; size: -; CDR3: CASTMRGGNTEAFF; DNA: TGTGCCAGCACTATGCGGGGAGGGAACACTGAAGCTTTCTTT
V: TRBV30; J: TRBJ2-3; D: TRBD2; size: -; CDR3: CAWSGRLAGFTDTQYF; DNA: TGTGCCTGGAGTGGCCGACTAGCGGGGTTCACAGATACGCAGTATTTT
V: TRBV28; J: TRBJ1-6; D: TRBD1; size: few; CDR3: CASSSGQGAYSPLHF; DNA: TGTGCCAGCAGTTCGGGACAGGGGGCTTATTCACCCCTCCACTTT
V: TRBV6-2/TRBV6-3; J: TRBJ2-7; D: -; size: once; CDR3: CASSYPGTYEQYF; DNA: TGTGCCAGCAGTTACCCAGGGACTTACGAGCAGTACTTC
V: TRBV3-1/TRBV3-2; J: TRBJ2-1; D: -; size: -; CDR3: CASSPLAAGIYNEQFF; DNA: TGTGCCAGCAGCCCCTTAGCGGCCGGAATTTACAATGAGCAGTTCTTC
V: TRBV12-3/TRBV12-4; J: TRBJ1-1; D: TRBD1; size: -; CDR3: CASSSDRDAFF; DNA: TGTGCCAGCAGCTCGGACAGGGATGCTTTCTTT
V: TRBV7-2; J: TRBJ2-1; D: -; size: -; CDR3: CASSLGNRENEQFF; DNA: TGTGCCAGCAGCTTAGGAAACCGGGAAAATGAGCAGTTCTTC
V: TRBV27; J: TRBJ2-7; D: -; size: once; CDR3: CASSLQGGPYEQYF; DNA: TGTGCCAGCAGTTTACAGGGGGGACCCTACGAGCAGTACTTC
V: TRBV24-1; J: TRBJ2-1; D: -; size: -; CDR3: CATSQGSVSYNEQFF; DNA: TGTGCCACATCTCAGGGATCCGTCTCCTACAATGAGCAGTTCTTC
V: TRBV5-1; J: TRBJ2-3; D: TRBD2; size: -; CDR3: CASSPPLAGAGGDTQYF; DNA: TGCGCCAGCAGCCCCCCTCTAGCGGGAGCGGGGGGAGATACGCAGTATTTT
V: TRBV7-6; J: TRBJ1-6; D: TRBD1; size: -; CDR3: CASSSSGGHNSPLHF; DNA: TGTGCCAGCAGCTCGTCAGGGGGTCATAATTCACCCCTCCACTTT
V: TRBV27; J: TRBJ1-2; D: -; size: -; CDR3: CASSPLGGSDGYTF; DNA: TGTGCCAGCAGTCCCCTTGGCGGATCTGATGGCTACACCTTC
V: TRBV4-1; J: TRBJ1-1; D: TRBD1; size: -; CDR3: CASSQEQGAFMRAGAFF; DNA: TGCGCCAGCAGCCAAGAACAGGGGGCGTTCATGCGGGCGGGAGCTTTCTTT
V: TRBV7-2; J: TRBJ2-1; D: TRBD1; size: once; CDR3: CASTRTGNNEQFF; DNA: TGTGCCAGCACCAGGACAGGAAACAATGAGCAGTTCTTC
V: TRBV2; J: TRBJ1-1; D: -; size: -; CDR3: CASSESVGNTEAFF; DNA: TGTGCCAGCTCCGAAAGCGTTGGGAACACTGAAGCTTTCTTT
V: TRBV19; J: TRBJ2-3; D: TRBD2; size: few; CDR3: CASSIGTSPDTQYF; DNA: TGTGCCAGTAGTATAGGGACTAGCCCAGATACGCAGTATTTT
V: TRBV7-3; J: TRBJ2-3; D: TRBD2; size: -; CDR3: CASSFGGRGTDTQYF; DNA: TGTGCCAGCAGCTTTGGCGGGAGAGGCACAGATACGCAGTATTTT
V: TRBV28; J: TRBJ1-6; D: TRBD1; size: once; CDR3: CASSLILFLGGQRLNSPLHF; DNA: TGTGCCAGCAGTTTAATCTTATTTCTAGGGGGACAGAGACTAAATTCACCCCTCCACTTT
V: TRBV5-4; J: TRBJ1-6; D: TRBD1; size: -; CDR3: CASSTGTAYNSPLHF; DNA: TGTGCCAGCAGCACCGGGACAGCCTATAATTCACCCCTCCACTTT
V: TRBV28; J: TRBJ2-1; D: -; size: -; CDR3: CATDNEQFF; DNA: TGTGCCACTGACAATGAGCAGTTCTTC
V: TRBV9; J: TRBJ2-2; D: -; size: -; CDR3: CASSVIDTGSGELFF; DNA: TGTGCCAGCAGCGTCATAGATACAGGGTCCGGGGAGCTGTTTTTT
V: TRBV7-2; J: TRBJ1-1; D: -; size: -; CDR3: CASSLQSEAFF; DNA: TGTGCCAGCAGCTTACAATCTGAAGCTTTCTTT
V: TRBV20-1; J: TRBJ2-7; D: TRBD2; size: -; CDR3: CSASPQVRGSSYEQYF; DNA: TGCAGTGCTAGTCCACAGGTGCGCGGGAGCTCCTACGAGCAGTACTTC
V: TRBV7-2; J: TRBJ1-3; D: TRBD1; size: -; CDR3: CASSLQTGSGNTIYF; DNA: TGTGCCAGCAGCTTACAGACAGGGTCTGGAAACACCATATATTTT
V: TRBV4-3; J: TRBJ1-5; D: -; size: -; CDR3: CASSQDRAGNQPQHF; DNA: TGCGCCAGCAGCCAAGATCGAGCGGGGAATCAGCCCCAGCATTTT
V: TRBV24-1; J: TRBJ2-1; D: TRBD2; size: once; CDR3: CATSDPLPSGGLNEQFF; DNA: TGTGCCACCAGTGACCCCCTTCCTAGCGGGGGCCTCAATGAGCAGTTCTTC
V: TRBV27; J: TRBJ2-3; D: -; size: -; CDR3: CASSPLAIYVDTQYF; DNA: TGTGCCAGCAGCCCCCTAGCGATTTATGTTGATACGCAGTATTTT
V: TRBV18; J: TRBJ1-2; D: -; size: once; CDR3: CASSPFGQRLVYGYTF; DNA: TGTGCCAGCTCACCCTTCGGACAGCGCCTCGTCTATGGCTACACCTTC
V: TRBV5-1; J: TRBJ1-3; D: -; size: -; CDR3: CASSRNSGVSGNTIYF; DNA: TGCGCCAGCAGCAGAAACTCGGGTGTCTCTGGAAACACCATATATTTT
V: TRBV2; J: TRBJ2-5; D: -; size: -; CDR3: CASSAAPGIQETQYF; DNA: TGTGCCAGCAGTGCAGCTCCCGGTATCCAAGAGACCCAGTACTTC
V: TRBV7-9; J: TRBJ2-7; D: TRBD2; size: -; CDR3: CASSPRGRGAAEQYF; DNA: TGTGCCAGCAGCCCCCGCGGGAGGGGGGCGGCCGAGCAGTACTTC
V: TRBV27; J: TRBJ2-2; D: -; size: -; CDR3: CASSYRSPNTGELFF; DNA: TGTGCCAGCAGTTACAGGTCCCCCAACACCGGGGAGCTGTTTTTT
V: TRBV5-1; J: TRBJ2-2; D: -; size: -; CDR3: CASSVTTGELFF; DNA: TGCGCCAGCAGCGTTACAACCGGGGAGCTGTTTTTT
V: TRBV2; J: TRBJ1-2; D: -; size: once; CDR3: CATTRRQAGGYTF; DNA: TGTGCCACGACCCGCAGACAGGCTGGTGGCTACACCTTC
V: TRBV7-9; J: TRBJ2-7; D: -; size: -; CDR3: CASSLAPTGPSYEQYF; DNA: TGTGCCAGCAGCTTAGCCCCGACAGGACCTTCCTACGAGCAGTACTTC
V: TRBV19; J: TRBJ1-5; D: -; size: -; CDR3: CASSSRAQGQGNQPQHF; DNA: TGTGCCAGTAGTTCCAGGGCCCAGGGGCAGGGCAATCAGCCCCAGCATTTT
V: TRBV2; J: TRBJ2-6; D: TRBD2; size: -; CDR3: CASRPWTSGGLPGANVLTF; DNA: TGTGCCAGCCGACCTTGGACTAGCGGGGGACTACCCGGGGCCAACGTCCTGACTTTC
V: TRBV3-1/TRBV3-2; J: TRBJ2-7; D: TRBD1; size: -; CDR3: CASSQSTGQQYF; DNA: TGTGCCAGCAGCCAATCGACAGGGCAGCAGTACTTC
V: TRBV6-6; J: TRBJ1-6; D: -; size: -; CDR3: CASRQGFNSPLHF; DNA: TGTGCCAGCAGACAGGGTTTTAATTCACCCCTCCACTTT
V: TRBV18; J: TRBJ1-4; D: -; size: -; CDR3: CASSPEEGGSTNEKLFF; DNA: TGTGCCAGCTCGCCCGAGGAGGGGGGGTCAACTAATGAAAAACTGTTTTTT
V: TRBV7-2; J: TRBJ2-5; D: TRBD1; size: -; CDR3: CASSLAGGTGIETQYF; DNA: TGTGCCAGCAGCTTAGCAGGAGGGACAGGGATAGAGACCCAGTACTTC
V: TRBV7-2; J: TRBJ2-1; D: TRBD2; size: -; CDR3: CASSLRGAYNEQFF; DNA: TGTGCCAGCAGCTTGCGGGGGGCTTACAATGAGCAGTTCTTC
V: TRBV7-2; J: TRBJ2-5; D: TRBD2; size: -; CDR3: CASSFSGGALKTQYF; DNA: TGTGCCAGCAGCTTTAGCGGGGGGGCTTTAAAGACCCAGTACTTC
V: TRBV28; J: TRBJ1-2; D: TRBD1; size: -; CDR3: CASSSRLQGADGYTF; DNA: TGTGCCAGCAGTTCGCGATTACAGGGGGCAGATGGCTACACCTTC
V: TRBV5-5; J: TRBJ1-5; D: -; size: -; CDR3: CASSLAGASDLNQPQHF; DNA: TGTGCCAGCAGCTTGGCTGGGGCTAGTGACCTGAATCAGCCCCAGCATTTT
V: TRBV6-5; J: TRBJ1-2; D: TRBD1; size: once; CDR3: CASSDADRSPGGYTF; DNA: TGTGCCAGCAGCGATGCGGACAGGTCCCCGGGGGGCTACACCTTC
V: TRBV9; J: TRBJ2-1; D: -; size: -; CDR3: CASSPYNNEQFF; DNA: TGTGCCAGCAGCCCGTACAACAATGAGCAGTTCTTC
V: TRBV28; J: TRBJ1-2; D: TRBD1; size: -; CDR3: CASIPGTGGFYGYTF; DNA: TGTGCCAGCATCCCCGGGACAGGGGGCTTCTATGGCTACACCTTC
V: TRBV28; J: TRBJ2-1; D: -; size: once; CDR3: CASSTLGDKDEQFF; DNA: TGTGCCAGCAGTACTCTGGGGGACAAGGATGAGCAGTTCTTC
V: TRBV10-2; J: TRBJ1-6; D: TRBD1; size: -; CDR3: CASSATGTNSPLHF; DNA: TGCGCCAGCAGTGCGACAGGGACGAATTCACCCCTCCACTTT
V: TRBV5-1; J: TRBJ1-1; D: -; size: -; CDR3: CASSLAGTLEAFF; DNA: TGCGCCAGCAGCTTGGCCGGGACTCTCGAAGCTTTCTTT